This TCR beta chain came from a study of T cells in Graves' hyperthyroidism and ophthalmopathy. This clonotype was seen repeatedly, ten times or more. One end of the junction varies from germline; a read error may be responsible. TCR beta CDR3 sequences were amplified from RNA transcripts. HTBI primers were employed in a first-round RT-PCR of the TCR CDR3. TCRdb itself ran the multiplex PCR reads through MiXCR, one entry per CDR3 protein. This table has around 800,000 distinct CDR3 sequences, about two fifths appearing once. This receptor was identified in a young man with Graves' hyperthyroidism. Sample: blood.

CDR3 bases: TGCGCCAGCAGCTTGACCGGGAATTCACCCCTCCACTTT. This codes for CASSLTGNSPLHF. The chain uses TRBV7-3 and TRBJ1-6, with D hard to call. Germline V gene data show CDR1 as SGHTA and CDR2 as FQGTGA. This CDR3 spans 13 amino acids. Full variable domain (outside the CDR3, taken from reference TRBV7-3 and TRBJ1-6): GAGVSQTPSNKVTEKGKYVELRCDPISGHTALYWYRQSLGQGPEFLIYFQGTGAADDSGLPNDRFFAVRPEGSVSTLKIQRTERGDSAVYLCASSLTGNSPLHFGNGTRLTVT.